The subject of this entry is one TCR beta chain. Germline V gene sequence: CDR1 SGDLS, CDR2 YYNGEE. Germline trimming cut 2 bases from V and 4 bases from J; bases unmatched to any gene: 3. There are 14 residues in the CDR3. The sample comes from a study of technical replicates of blood from a handful of donors. Only in-frame clones appear in the TCRdb table, and some are missing; sequencing was by immunoSEQ multiplex PCR. This table holds about 44,000 clones, around 96% found once. The rearrangement links TRBV9 to TRBJ1-1; 9 nucleotides match TRBD1. The sequenced material came from T cells isolated from PBMCs. The clonotype comes from a human donor in good health. The CDR3 spells CASSVLTGGTEAFF. As DNA, the CDR3 is TGTGCCAGCAGCGTTTTGACAGGGGGCACTGAAGCTTTCTTT.